The source of this T cell receptor beta chain is a study of metastatic and nonmetastatic thyroid tumors. Study context: Repertoires were compared across blood and tumor or nodule tissue from malignant and benign thyroid patients.

Thyroid surgery was preceded by no treatment in any patient. MiXCR re-clonotyped the PCR reads for TCRdb. The table has around 23,000 clones, roughly 15% seen once. Study results and limitations: As reported, TCR beta diversity in blood and tumor was significantly higher in malignant thyroid tumors than in benign nodules.

The V gene's germline CDR1 is MNHNS and CDR2 SASEGT. This CDR3 has 16 residues. The V segment lost 5 bases and the J segment 5 bases; nucleotides outside the gene matches: 6. This clone was picked up many times. As yet, its antigen is unknown. The receptor was derived from a female donor with papillary thyroid cancer or a benign thyroid nodule (not recorded which). Some clones in this sample may be carry-over from other donors' samples. This sequence joins TRBV6-1 and TRBJ2-5, with TRBD2 matching over 15 bases. Sequenced sample: tumor tissue. CDR3 sequence: CASSIGLAGGIETQYF. Here the CDR3 DNA reads TGTGCCAGCAGTATCGGACTAGCGGGAGGGATTGAGACCCAGTACTTC.